The present T cell receptor (beta chain) was sequenced within a study of T cell repertoires in aging, cancer and after chemotherapy. On the study more broadly: Six age groups, ranging from 30 or younger to 70 or older, included the donors. Study findings and constraints: Untreated cancer patients had significantly lower blood TCR diversity than age-matched healthy donors. Healthy donors lost TCR diversity with age mainly through richness, cancer patients through richness and evenness. Rebound thymic output was suggested by rising median generation probability during chemotherapy in each cancer cohort.

The template was genomic DNA from peripheral blood, not RNA. For this clonotype: Its antigen is not identified.

A mixed TRB-A/B primer pool amplified rearranged TRB by multiplex touch-down PCR. TCRdb itself ran the multiplex PCR reads through MiXCR, one entry per CDR3 protein. The sample has around 17,000 distinct CDR3 sequences, approximately 46% seen once. This sequence was found in a human donor in good health. Specimen: blood.

CDR3 loop: CASSIGGTGTYNEQFF. CDR3 nucleotides: TGTGCCAGTAGTATAGGTGGGACAGGGACCTACAATGAGCAGTTCTTC. The V and J genes are TRBV19 and TRBJ2-1; the match to TRBD1 covers 9 bases. V shed 1 base, J shed 2 bases, and the junction held 3 bases outside the gene matches. Germline loops: CDR1 LNHDA, CDR2 SQIVND (reference sequence). This CDR3 spans 16 amino acids.